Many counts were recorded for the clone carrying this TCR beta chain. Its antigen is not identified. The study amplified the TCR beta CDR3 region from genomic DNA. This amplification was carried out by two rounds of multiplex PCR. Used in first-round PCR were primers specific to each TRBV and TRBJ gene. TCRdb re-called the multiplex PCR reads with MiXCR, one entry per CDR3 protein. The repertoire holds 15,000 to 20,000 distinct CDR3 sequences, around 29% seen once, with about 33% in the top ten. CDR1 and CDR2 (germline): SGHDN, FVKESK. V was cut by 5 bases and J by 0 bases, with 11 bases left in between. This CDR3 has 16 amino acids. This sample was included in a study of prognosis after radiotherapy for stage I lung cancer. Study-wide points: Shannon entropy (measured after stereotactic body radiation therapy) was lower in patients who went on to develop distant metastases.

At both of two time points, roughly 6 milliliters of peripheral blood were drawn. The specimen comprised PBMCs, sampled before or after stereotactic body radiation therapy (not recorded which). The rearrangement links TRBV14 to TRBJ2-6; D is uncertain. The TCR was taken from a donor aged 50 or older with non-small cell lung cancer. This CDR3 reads CASSGIGSSGANVLTF. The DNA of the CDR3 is TGTGCCAGCAGCGGTATCGGAAGCTCTGGGGCCAACGTCCTGACTTTC. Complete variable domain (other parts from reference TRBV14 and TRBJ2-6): EAGVTQFPSHSVIEKGQTVTLRCDPISGHDNLYWYRRVMGKEIKFLLHFVKESKQDESGMPNNRFLAERTGGTYSTLKVQPAELEDSGVYFCASSGIGSSGANVLTFGAGSRLTVL.